This T cell receptor (beta chain) originates from a study of PD-1 blockade in classical Hodgkin lymphoma. Study background: The nivolumab dose that patients received was 3 mg/kg, given intravenously every 2 weeks.

This clone was found a few times. Its specificity is not known. Every patient relapsed after autologous stem cell transplantation, and brentuximab vedotin exposure varied. Regarding the study as a whole: Exclusion was applied to patients who started nivolumab under 1 year after ASCT. Those achieving complete response showed baseline diversity like newly diagnosed patients.

The length of the CDR3 is 16 residues. Germline CDR1 reads SGDLS; CDR2 reads YYNGEE. V was pared by 0 bases and J by 2 bases, with 5 bases of the junction left unmatched. Clones were read by immunoSEQ multiplex PCR, and TCRdb kept only the in-frame ones, dropping some. In the table there are under 40,000 clones, 76% of which are singletons. The TCR originated in a human donor with classical Hodgkin lymphoma. This material consisted of peripheral blood mononuclear cells (PBMCs), taken before the second cycle of nivolumab. The rearrangement joins TRBV9 to TRBJ2-5; TRBD2 aligns across 9 bases. CDR3: CASSVVASGAQETQYF. For the CDR3, the DNA is TGTGCCAGCAGCGTAGTGGCTAGCGGGGCACAAGAGACCCAGTACTTC.